The entry that follows covers one TCR beta chain sequence. The antigen is not known. This entry belongs to a study of cytomegalovirus exposure and HLA in healthy donors. The V segment lost 7 bases and the J segment 3 bases; nucleotides outside the gene matches: 4. Germline CDR1 SNHLY, CDR2 FYNNEI. The CDR3 sequence is 14 residues long. Study-level results: Researchers catalogued under 200 TCR beta chains as cytomegalovirus-associated. A few CMV-associated chains were confirmed in vitro to be specific for CMV antigens.

Separation from the approximately 670-subject first cohort characterized the roughly 120-subject validation cohort, to which the donors belonged. This table comes from immunoSEQ multiplex PCR, and its TCRdb copy is limited to in-frame clones, with some not included. Of about 160,000 clones in the sample, 88% were seen once. This sequence was found in a man aged 18 to 35 in good health and CMV-seronegative. The sample was PBMCs. V is TRBV2 and J is TRBJ2-7; 12 positions match TRBD2. This CDR3 reads CASNLAGGSYEQYF. CDR3 bases: TGTGCCAGCAACCTAGCGGGAGGGAGCTACGAGCAGTACTTC.